This T cell receptor (beta chain) comes out of a study of shared clonotypes between healthy human individuals. As for the study in general: Samples came from two female and three male donors aged 18 to 49. General study results and limits: Sampling involved blood alone; tissue repertoires likely differ. Sorted-subset sequencing, rarefaction showed, was incomplete despite large depth.

Notes on this clone: Its target is not known.

Division of CD4+ cells produced a CD45RA+ naive subset and a CD45RA-negative memory subset. Produced via immunoSEQ multiplex PCR; TCRdb's table is partial and in-frame only. This table holds around 2.3 million clones, approximately 95% found once. The origin of this receptor is a man younger than 35 in good health. Sequencing input: naive CD4+ T cells sorted from blood. Subset specified: CD45RA+ positively selected.

The CDR3 nucleotides are TGTGCCAACGCCCGCTTGGACGCGGGGGAGCAGTACTTC. Protein product: CANARLDAGEQYF. The V call is TRBV7-9, the J call TRBJ2-7; TRBD2 might be the D (6 bases). Deletions cut 10 bases from V and 7 bases from J, with 20 bases between. The length of the CDR3 is 13 residues. CDR1 is SEHNR and CDR2 is FQNEAQ in the germline V gene (reference sequence). The full variable domain, its missing parts supplied by reference TRBV7-9 and TRBJ2-7, is DTGVSQNPRHKITKRGQNVTFRCDPISEHNRLYWYRQTLGQGPEFLTYFQNEAQLEKSRLLSDRFSAERPKGSFSTLEIQRTEQGDSAMYLCANARLDAGEQYFGPGTRLTVT.